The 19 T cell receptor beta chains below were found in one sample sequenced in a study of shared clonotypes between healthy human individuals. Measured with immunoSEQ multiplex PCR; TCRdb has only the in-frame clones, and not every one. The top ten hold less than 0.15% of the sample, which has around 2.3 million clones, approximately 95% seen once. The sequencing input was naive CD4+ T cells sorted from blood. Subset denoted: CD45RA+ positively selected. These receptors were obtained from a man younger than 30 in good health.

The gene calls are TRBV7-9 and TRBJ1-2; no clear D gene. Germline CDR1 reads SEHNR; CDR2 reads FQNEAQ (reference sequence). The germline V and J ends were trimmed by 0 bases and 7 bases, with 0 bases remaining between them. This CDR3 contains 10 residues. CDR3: CASSLAGYTF. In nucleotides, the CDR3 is TGTGCCAGCAGCTTAGCTGGCTACACCTTC.

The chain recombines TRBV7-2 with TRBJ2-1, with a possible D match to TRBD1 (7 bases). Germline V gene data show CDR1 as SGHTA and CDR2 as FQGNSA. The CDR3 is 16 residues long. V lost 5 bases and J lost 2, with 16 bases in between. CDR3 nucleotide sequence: TGTGCCAGCAGCCCGAGGACAGGAGGGCCCTACAATGAGCAGTTCTTC. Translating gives CASSPRTGGPYNEQFF.

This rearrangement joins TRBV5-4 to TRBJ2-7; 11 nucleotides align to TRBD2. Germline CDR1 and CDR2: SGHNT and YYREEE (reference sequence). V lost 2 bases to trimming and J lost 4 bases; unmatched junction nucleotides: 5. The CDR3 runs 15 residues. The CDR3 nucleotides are TGTGCCAGCAGCTTACCGACTAGCGGGAAATACGAGCAGTACTTC. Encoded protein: CASSLPTSGKYEQYF.

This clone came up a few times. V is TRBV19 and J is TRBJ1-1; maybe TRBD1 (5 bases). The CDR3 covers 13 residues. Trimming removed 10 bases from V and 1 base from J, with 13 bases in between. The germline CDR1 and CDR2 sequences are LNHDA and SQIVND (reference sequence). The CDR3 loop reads CATEGRGNTEAFF. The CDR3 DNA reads TGTGCCACCGAGGGAAGGGGGAACACTGAAGCTTTCTTT.

The DNA of the CDR3 is TGTGCCAGCCGTACCTCCCGTCAAAACACCGGGGAGCTGTTTTTT. It specifies CASRTSRQNTGELFF. The rearrangement links TRBV7-2 to TRBJ2-2; D not certain. Trimming pared 8 bases from V and 2 bases from J, leaving 15 bases between. This CDR3 region has 15 residues. CDR1 and CDR2 (germline): SGHTA, FQGNSA.

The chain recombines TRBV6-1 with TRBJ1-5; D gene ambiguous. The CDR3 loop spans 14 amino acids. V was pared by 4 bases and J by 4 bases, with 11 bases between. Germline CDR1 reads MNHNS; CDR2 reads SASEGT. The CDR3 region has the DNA TGTGCCAGCAGTGCGTCCAGCACAAATCAGCCCCAGCATTTT. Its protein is CASSASSTNQPQHF.

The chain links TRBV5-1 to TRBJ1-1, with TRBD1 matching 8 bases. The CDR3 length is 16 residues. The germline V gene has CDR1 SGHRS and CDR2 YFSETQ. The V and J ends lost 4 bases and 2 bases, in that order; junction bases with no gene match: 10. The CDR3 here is CASSPQTTGANTEAFF. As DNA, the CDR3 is TGCGCCAGCAGCCCTCAAACGACAGGGGCCAACACTGAAGCTTTCTTT.

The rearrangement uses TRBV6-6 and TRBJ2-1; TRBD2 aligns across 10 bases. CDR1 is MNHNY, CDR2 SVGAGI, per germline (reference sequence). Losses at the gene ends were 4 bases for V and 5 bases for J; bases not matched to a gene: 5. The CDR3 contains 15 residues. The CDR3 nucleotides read TGTGCCAGCAGTTTTAGACTAGCGGGTAACAATGAGCAGTTCTTC. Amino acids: CASSFRLAGNNEQFF.

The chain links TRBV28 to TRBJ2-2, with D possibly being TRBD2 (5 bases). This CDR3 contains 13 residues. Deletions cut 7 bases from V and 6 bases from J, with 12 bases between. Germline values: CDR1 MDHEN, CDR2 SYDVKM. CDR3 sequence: CASKVVRAGELFF. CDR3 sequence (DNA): TGTGCCAGCAAGGTCGTGAGGGCCGGGGAGCTGTTTTTT.

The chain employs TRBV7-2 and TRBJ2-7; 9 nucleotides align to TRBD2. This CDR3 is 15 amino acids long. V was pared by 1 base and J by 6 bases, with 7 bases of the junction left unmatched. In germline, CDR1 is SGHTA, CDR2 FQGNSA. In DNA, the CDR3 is TGTGCCAGCAGCTTAGAGTTTAGCGGGAGAGGCGAGCAGTACTTC. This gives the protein CASSLEFSGRGEQYF.

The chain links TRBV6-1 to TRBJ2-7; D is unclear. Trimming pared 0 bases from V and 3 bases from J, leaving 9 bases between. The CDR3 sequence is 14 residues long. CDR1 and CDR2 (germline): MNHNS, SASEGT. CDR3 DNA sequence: TGTGCCAGCAGTGAAGCTTGGACGGGCTACGAGCAGTACTTC. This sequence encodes CASSEAWTGYEQYF.

CDR3 sequence (DNA): TGTGCCAGCAGGCCCCCCGGACAGCGGTCCCATGGCTACACCTTC. Amino acid sequence: CASRPPGQRSHGYTF. The chain combines TRBV6-5 with TRBJ1-2; maybe TRBD1 (6 bases). Between the trimmed V and J ends, which lost 6 bases and 6 bases, there was a span of 20 bases. Per the germline V gene, CDR1 is MNHEY and CDR2 is SVGAGI. CDR3 size: 15 residues.

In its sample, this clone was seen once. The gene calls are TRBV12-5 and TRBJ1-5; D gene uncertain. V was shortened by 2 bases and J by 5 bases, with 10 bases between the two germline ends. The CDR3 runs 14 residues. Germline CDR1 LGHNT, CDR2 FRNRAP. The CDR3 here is CASGLHTSYQPQHF. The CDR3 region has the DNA TGTGCTAGTGGTTTGCACACTAGTTATCAGCCCCAGCATTTT.

CDR3 DNA: TGTGCCGGGCTTGGACATGGCAGTGGGGGCGAGCAGTACTTC. Amino acids: CAGLGHGSGGEQYF. The J gene is TRBJ2-7, the V gene TRBV2; perhaps D is TRBD1 or TRBD2 (5 bases each). Germline V gene data show CDR1 as SNHLY and CDR2 as FYNNEI. The germline V and J ends were trimmed by 11 bases and 6 bases, with 23 bases remaining between them. The CDR3 totals 14 residues.

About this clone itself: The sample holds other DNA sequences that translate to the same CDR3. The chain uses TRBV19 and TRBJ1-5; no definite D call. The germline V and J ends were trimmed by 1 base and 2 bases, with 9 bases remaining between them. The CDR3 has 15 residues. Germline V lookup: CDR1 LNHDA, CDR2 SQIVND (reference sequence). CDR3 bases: TGTGCCAGTAGTATAGGGCAGGTAGGCAATCAGCCCCAGCATTTT. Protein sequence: CASSIGQVGNQPQHF.

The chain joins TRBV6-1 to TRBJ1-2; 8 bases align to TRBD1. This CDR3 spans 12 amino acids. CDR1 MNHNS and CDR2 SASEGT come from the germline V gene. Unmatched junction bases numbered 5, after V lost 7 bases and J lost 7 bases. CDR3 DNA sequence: TGTGCCAGCACTAACAGGGGGATTGGCTACACCTTC. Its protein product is CASTNRGIGYTF.

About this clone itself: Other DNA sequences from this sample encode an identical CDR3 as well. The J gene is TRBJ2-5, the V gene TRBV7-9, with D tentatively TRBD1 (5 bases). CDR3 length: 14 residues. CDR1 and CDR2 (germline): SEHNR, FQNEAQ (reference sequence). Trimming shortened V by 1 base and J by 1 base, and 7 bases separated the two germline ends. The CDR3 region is CASSLEQGQETQYF. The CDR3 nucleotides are TGTGCCAGCAGCTTAGAGCAGGGCCAAGAGACCCAGTACTTC. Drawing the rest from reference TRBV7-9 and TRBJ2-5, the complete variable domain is DTGVSQNPRHKITKRGQNVTFRCDPISEHNRLYWYRQTLGQGPEFLTYFQNEAQLEKSRLLSDRFSAERPKGSFSTLEIQRTEQGDSAMYLCASSLEQGQETQYFGPGTRLLVL.

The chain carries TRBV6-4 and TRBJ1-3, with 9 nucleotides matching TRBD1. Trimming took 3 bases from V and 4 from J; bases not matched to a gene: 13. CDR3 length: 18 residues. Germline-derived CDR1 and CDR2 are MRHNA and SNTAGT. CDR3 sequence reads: CASSEPEQGAVGGNTIYF. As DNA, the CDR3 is TGTGCCAGCAGTGAGCCCGAACAGGGGGCGGTGGGAGGAAACACCATATATTTT.

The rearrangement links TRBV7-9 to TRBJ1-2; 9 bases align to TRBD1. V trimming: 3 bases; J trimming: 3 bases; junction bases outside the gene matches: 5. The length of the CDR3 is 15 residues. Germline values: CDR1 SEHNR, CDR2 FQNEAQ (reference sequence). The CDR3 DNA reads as TGTGCCAGCAGCTTTCCGGACAGGGGTGACTATGGCTACACCTTC. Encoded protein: CASSFPDRGDYGYTF.